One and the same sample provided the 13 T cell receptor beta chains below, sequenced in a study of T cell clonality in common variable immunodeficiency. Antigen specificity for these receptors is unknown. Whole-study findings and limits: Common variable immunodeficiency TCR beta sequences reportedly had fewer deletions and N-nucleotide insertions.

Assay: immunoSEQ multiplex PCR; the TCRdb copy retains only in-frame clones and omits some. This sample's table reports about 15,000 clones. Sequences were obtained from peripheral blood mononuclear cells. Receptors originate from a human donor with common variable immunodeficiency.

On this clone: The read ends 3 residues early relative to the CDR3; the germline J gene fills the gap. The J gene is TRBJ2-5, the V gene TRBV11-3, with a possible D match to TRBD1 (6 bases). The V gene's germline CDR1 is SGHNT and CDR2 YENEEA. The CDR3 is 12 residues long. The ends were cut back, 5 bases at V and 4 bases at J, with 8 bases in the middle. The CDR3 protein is CASSKQGETQYF. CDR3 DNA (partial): TGTGCCAGCAGCAAACAGGGAGAGACC.

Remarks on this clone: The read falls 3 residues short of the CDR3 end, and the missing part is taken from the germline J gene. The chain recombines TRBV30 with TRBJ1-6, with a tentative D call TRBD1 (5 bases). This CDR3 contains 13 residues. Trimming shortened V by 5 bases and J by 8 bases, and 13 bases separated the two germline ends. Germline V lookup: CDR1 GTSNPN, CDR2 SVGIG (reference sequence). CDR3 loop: CAWGRQSDSPLHF. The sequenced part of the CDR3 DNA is TGTGCCTGGGGCAGACAGTCTGATTCACCC.

The CDR3 loop reads CAWSVVAGGPTSTDTQYF. The sequenced part of the CDR3 DNA is TGTGCCTGGAGTGTAGTAGCGGGGGGACCCACTAGCACAGATACG. V gene TRBV30 combines with J gene TRBJ2-3; 10 nucleotides agree with TRBD2. The read is 3 residues too short to cover the CDR3 end, so that end is filled in from the germline J gene. The CDR3 loop spans 18 amino acids. The V segment lost 0 bases and the J segment 0 bases; nucleotides outside the gene matches: 9. The germline V gene has CDR1 GTSNPN and CDR2 SVGIG (reference sequence).

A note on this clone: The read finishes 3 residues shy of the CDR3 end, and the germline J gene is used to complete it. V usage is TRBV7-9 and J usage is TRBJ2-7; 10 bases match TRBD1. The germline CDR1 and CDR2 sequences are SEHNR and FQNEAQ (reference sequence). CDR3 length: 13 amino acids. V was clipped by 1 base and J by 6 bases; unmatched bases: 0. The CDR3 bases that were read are TGTGCCAGCAGCTTAGGGACAGGGGGCGAG. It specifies CASSLGTGGE. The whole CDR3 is CASSLGTGGEQYF.

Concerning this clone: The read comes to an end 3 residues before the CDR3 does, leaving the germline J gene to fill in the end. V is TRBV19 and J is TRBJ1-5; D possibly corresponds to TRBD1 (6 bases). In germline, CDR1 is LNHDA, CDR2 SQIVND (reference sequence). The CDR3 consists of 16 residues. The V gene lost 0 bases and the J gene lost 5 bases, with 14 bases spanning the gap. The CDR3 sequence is CASSIEGRGRHQPQHF. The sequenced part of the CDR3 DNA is TGTGCCAGTAGTATAGAGGGCAGGGGAAGACATCAGCCC.

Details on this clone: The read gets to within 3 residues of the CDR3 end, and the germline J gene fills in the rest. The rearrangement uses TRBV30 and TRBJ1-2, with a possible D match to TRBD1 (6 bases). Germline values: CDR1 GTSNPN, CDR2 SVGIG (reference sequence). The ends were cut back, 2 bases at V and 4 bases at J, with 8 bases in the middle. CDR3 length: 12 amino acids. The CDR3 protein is CAWSSGVYGYTF. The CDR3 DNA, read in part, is TGTGCCTGGAGTTCAGGGGTCTATGGC. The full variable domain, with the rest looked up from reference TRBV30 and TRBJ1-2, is SQTIHQWPATLVQPVGSPLSLECTVEGTSNPNLYWYRQAAGRGLQLLFYSVGIGQISSEVPQNLSASRPQDRQFILSSKKLLLSDSGFYLCAWSSGVYGYTFGSGTRLTVV.

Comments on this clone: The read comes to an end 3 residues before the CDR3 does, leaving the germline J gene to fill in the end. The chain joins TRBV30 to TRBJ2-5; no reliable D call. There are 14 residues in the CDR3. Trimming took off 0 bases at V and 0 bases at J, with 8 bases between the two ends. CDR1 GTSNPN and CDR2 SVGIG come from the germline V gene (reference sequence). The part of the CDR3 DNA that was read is TGTGCCTGGAGTGTAAGGCTTAACCAAGAGACC. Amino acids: CAWSVRLNQET. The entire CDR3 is CAWSVRLNQETQYF.

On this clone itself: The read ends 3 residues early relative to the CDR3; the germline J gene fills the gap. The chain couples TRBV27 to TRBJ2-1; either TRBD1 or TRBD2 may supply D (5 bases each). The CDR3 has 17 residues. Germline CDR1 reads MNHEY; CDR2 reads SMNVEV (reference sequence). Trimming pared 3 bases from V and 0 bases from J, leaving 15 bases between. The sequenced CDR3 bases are TGTGCCAGCAGTTTTGCGGCCAAGGGGAGCTCCTACAATGAG. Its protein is CASSFAAKGSSYNE. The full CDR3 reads CASSFAAKGSSYNEQFF.

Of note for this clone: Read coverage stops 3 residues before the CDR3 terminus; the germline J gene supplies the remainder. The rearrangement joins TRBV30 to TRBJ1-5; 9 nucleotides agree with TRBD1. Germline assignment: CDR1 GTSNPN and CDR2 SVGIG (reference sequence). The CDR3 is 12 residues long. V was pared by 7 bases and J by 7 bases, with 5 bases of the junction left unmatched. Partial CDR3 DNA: TGTGCCTTACAGGGGGCAGGGCAGCCC. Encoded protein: CALQGAGQP. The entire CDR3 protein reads CALQGAGQPQHF.

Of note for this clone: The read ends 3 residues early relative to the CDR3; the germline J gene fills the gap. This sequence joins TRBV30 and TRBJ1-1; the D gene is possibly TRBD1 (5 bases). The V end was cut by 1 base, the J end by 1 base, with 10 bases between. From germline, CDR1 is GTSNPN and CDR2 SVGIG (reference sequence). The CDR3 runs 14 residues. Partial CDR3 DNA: TGTGCCTGGAGTGGAGACAGCTCGAACACTGAA. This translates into CAWSGDSSNTE. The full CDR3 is CAWSGDSSNTEAFF.

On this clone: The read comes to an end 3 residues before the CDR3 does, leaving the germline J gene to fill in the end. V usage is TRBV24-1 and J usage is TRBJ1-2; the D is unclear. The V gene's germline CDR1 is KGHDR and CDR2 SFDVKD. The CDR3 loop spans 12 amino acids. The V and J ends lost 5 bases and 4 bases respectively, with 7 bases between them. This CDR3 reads CATSAEGYGYTF. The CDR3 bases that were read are TGTGCCACCAGTGCGGAGGGCTATGGC.

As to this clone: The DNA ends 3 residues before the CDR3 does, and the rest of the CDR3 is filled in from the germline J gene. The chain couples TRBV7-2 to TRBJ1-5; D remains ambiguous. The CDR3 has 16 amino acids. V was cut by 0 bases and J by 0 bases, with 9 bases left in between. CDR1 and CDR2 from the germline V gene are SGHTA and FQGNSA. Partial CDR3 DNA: TGTGCCAGCAGCTTAGCTACCGGTATTAGCAATCAGCCC. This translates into CASSLATGISNQP. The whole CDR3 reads CASSLATGISNQPQHF. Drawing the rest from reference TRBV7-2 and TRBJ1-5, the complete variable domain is GAGVSQSPSNKVTEKGKDVELRCDPISGHTALYWYRQSLGQGLEFLIYFQGNSAPDKSGLPSDRFSAERTGGSVSTLTIQRTQQEDSAVYLCASSLATGISNQPQHFGDGTRLSIL.

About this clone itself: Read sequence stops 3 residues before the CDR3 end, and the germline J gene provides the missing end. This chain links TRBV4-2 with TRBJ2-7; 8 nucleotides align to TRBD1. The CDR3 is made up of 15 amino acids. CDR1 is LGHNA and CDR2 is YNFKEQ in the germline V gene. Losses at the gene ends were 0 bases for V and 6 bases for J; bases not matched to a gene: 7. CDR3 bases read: TGTGCCAGCAGCCAAGATAGGCAGGGGGCGGTCGAG. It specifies CASSQDRQGAVE. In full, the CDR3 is CASSQDRQGAVEQYF.